One sample yielded the 24 T cell receptor beta chains listed below, sequenced in a study of Ad26.COV2.S vaccination and SARS-CoV-2 variants. TCRdb keeps only in-frame clones here, not all; method: immunoSEQ multiplex PCR. The table records roughly 700,000 clones, more than 70% of them present only once. As to treatment: around 19 received Ad26.COV2.S at low or high dose, single or two shots; about five received placebo; per-sample allocation not given. The samples were gathered on day 63 after the first injection of vaccine or placebo. The specimen was peripheral blood, collected in a trial of Ad26.COV2.S vaccine versus placebo. All receptors derive from a person aged 18-65 years who received the Ad26.COV2.S COVID-19 vaccine or a placebo.

J is TRBJ1-1 and V is TRBV18; a weak D match, TRBD1 (6 bases). V lost 5 bases, J lost 4 bases, and 20 bases lay in between. The CDR3 has 16 amino acids. Germline V gene sequence: CDR1 KGHSH, CDR2 LQKENI. The chain's CDR3 is CASSTYLRGASTEAFF. The DNA for the CDR3 is TGTGCCAGCTCAACCTACCTACGGGGGGCGAGCACTGAAGCTTTCTTT.

The chain is built from TRBV5-1 and TRBJ2-7; 7 positions match TRBD1. The ends lost 6 bases at V and 3 bases at J; junction bases unmatched: 9. This CDR3 comprises 14 residues. Germline CDR1 reads SGHRS; CDR2 reads YFSETQ. In DNA form, the CDR3 reads TGCGCCAGCACCCCGACAGGGCCCGTCTACGAGCAGTACTTC. Translation gives CASTPTGPVYEQYF.

This rearrangement joins TRBV19 to TRBJ1-1; possible D gene TRBD1, 5 bases. CDR1 and CDR2 from the germline V gene are LNHDA and SQIVND (reference sequence). There are 13 residues in the CDR3. V dropped 7 bases and J dropped 0 bases, with 9 bases sitting between them. The CDR3 region is CASNDRMNTEAFF. The CDR3 region has the DNA TGTGCCAGTAACGACAGAATGAACACTGAAGCTTTCTTT.

The J gene is TRBJ2-5, the V gene TRBV7-2, with a weak D call TRBD2 (6 bases). The V end lost 4 bases, the J end lost 5 bases, and 17 bases lay between the germline ends. The CDR3 covers 15 residues. CDR1 SGHTA and CDR2 FQGNSA come from the germline V gene. CDR3 DNA sequence: TGTGCCAGCAGCTCCTCGGGGGTCCCAATCGAGACCCAGTACTTC. Protein: CASSSSGVPIETQYF.

The chain uses TRBV11-2 and TRBJ2-7, with 9 bases matching TRBD1. Germline V CDR1 and CDR2: SGHAT, FQNNGV. The CDR3 loop spans 16 amino acids. The ends lost 1 base at V and 4 bases at J; junction bases unmatched: 8. Here the CDR3 reads CASSLGDGTGRYEQYF. The CDR3 DNA reads as TGTGCCAGCAGCTTAGGGGACGGGACAGGGCGGTACGAGCAGTACTTC.

The V call is TRBV27, the J call TRBJ1-1, with D possibly matching TRBD1 (6 bases). Germline-derived CDR1 and CDR2 are MNHEY and SMNVEV (reference sequence). This CDR3 is built from 15 residues. With 5 bases removed from V and 2 bases from J, the gap between germline ends came to 15 bases. CDR3 in DNA: TGTGCCAGCAGTGGAGCCGGGACAAGCAACACTGAAGCTTTCTTT. Protein product: CASSGAGTSNTEAFF.

This clone has a handful of counts. As DNA, the CDR3 is TGTGCCAGCTCACCGCGGGACGAGGCCTACGAGCAGTACTTC. Protein product: CASSPRDEAYEQYF. The V call is TRBV18, the J call TRBJ2-7; D is perhaps TRBD2 (6 bases). The length of the CDR3 is 14 residues. V was trimmed by 3 bases and J by 2 bases, leaving 11 bases between them. Germline V gene sequence: CDR1 KGHSH, CDR2 LQKENI.

The rearrangement links TRBV19 to TRBJ2-3, with a possible D match to TRBD2 (6 bases). Germline V lookup: CDR1 LNHDA, CDR2 SQIVND (reference sequence). The CDR3 runs 15 residues. V was pared by 3 bases and J by 0 bases, with 10 bases between. CDR3 nucleotide sequence: TGTGCCAGTAGTATCTTACTAGCTAGCACAGATACGCAGTATTTT. It specifies CASSILLASTDTQYF.

This chain uses TRBV30 with TRBJ1-5; no definite D call. The germline V gene has CDR1 GTSNPN and CDR2 SVGIG (reference sequence). V was clipped by 0 bases and J by 4 bases, with 7 bases between them. The CDR3 has 13 residues. The DNA for the CDR3 is TGTGCCTGGAGTGTTTATCTGAATCAGCCCCAGCATTTT. This sequence encodes CAWSVYLNQPQHF.

This rearrangement joins TRBV19 to TRBJ2-6, with TRBD2 matching 7 bases. Germline CDR1 and CDR2: LNHDA and SQIVND (reference sequence). Trimming took 6 bases from V and 0 from J; bases not matched to a gene: 11. The CDR3 runs 18 residues. CDR3 coding DNA: TGTGCCAGTAGGGATAGCGGGTTAGCCTCCTCTGGGGCCAACGTCCTGACTTTC. It is translated as CASRDSGLASSGANVLTF. Full variable domain (remainder filled in from reference TRBV19 and TRBJ2-6): DGGITQSPKYLFRKEGQNVTLSCEQNLNHDAMYWYRQDPGQGLRLIYYSQIVNDFQKGDIAEGYSVSREKKESFPLTVTSAQKNPTAFYLCASRDSGLASSGANVLTFGAGSRLTVL.

Remarks on this clone: Other DNA sequences from this sample encode an identical CDR3 as well. The chain combines TRBV2 with TRBJ1-5, with a weak D call TRBD1 (5 bases). The V end lost 4 bases, the J end lost 3 bases, and 7 bases lay between the germline ends. The length of the CDR3 is 13 residues. CDR1 and CDR2 from the germline V gene are SNHLY and FYNNEI. The CDR3 spells CASSGQLNQPQHF. Here the CDR3 DNA reads TGTGCCAGCAGTGGACAGCTCAATCAGCCCCAGCATTTT.

This chain connects TRBV10-1 to TRBJ2-7, with TRBD2 matching 10 bases. CDR3 length: 14 residues. Trimming cost V 5 bases and J 2 bases; bases outside gene matches: 3. CDR1 is WNHNN and CDR2 is SYGVQD in the germline V gene (reference sequence). This CDR3 is CASSPGLATYEQYF. The CDR3 region has the DNA TGCGCCAGCAGTCCGGGACTAGCGACCTACGAGCAGTACTTC.

The chain uses TRBV4-2 and TRBJ1-4, with D possibly TRBD1 on 6 matching bases. The CDR3 totals 14 residues. Germline V gene data show CDR1 as LGHNA and CDR2 as YNFKEQ. The V and J ends lost 4 bases and 7 bases respectively, with 13 bases between them. This chain's CDR3 is CASSLGGGGEKLFF. In DNA form, the CDR3 reads TGTGCCAGCAGCCTTGGTGGGGGCGGTGAAAAACTGTTTTTT.

The chain uses TRBV7-9 and TRBJ2-5; 8 positions agree with TRBD2. The CDR3 extends over 14 amino acids. CDR1 and CDR2 from the germline V gene are SEHNR and FQNEAQ (reference sequence). The trim removed 4 bases at V and 3 bases at J, leaving 4 bases unmatched. The CDR3 nucleotides are TGTGCCAGCAGCTCCGGGACTAGGGAAGAGACCCAGTACTTC. The encoded protein is CASSSGTREETQYF.

The chain has TRBV30 and TRBJ2-7; 14 bases are a match to TRBD2. Germline V gene sequence: CDR1 GTSNPN, CDR2 SVGIG (reference sequence). V was clipped by 3 bases and J by 3 bases; unmatched bases: 1. The CDR3 sequence is 14 residues long. The CDR3 nucleotides are TGTGCCTGGAGCGGGACTAGCGGGAGCTACGAGCAGTACTTC. This codes for CAWSGTSGSYEQYF.

The chain links TRBV21-1 to TRBJ2-1; no check of the table's D call, TRBD2, against the DNA was made. TRBV21-1 is marked as a pseudogene. This CDR3 contains 14 residues. Here the CDR3 reads CASSGPLAGPEQFF. CDR3 nucleotide sequence: TGTGCCAGCAGCGGCCCCTTGGCGGGGCCAGAGCAGTTCTTC.

The chain recombines TRBV7-9 with TRBJ1-1; a possible D gene is TRBD1 (6 bases). Germline V gives CDR1 SEHNR, CDR2 FQNEAQ (reference sequence). V shed 5 bases and J shed 3 bases, with 13 bases lying between them. The CDR3 consists of 14 residues. CDR3 sequence reads: CASSPGAVDTEAFF. The CDR3 DNA sequence: TGTGCCAGCAGCCCGGGGGCTGTGGACACTGAAGCTTTCTTT.

The rearrangement joins TRBV27 to TRBJ2-3; 9 bases agree with TRBD2. Germline loops: CDR1 MNHEY, CDR2 SMNVEV (reference sequence). The ends lost 4 bases at V and 1 base at J; junction bases unmatched: 12. CDR3 size: 18 residues. CDR3 bases: TGTGCCAGCAGTTCACCATTATATAGCGGGGGTCGCACAGATACGCAGTATTTT. As protein: CASSSPLYSGGRTDTQYF.

The chain links TRBV4-1 to TRBJ1-4; D is perhaps TRBD1 (5 bases). V was shortened by 1 base and J by 0 bases, with 18 bases between the two germline ends. This CDR3 spans 19 amino acids. From germline, CDR1 is MGHRA and CDR2 YSYEKL. In DNA form, the CDR3 reads TGCGCCAGCAGCCAAGTGGGAAGGGGCATCGCCACAACTAATGAAAAACTGTTTTTT. Translation gives CASSQVGRGIATTNEKLFF.

J is TRBJ2-7 and V is TRBV5-1; 11 positions match TRBD2. CDR3 size: 15 residues. Germline CDR1 SGHRS, CDR2 YFSETQ. The V and J ends lost 3 bases and 7 bases, in that order; junction bases with no gene match: 9. The CDR3 DNA follows: TGCGCCAGCAGCTCGGTAGCGGGAGGGCCGATTGAGCAGTACTTC. It encodes CASSSVAGGPIEQYF.

The V and J genes are TRBV27 and TRBJ1-1; 10 bases line up with TRBD1. Germline lookup yields CDR1 MNHEY and CDR2 SMNVEV (reference sequence). This CDR3 has 15 residues. J was trimmed by 2 bases and V by 6 bases; bases with no gene match: 6. The DNA of the CDR3 is TGTGCCAGCAGGACCGGGACAGGGGTAAACACTGAAGCTTTCTTT. Translating gives CASRTGTGVNTEAFF.

The J gene is TRBJ1-6, the V gene TRBV6-4; D gene ambiguous. This CDR3 has 15 residues. CDR1 and CDR2 (germline): MRHNA, SNTAGT. V dropped 3 bases and J dropped 3 bases, with 9 bases sitting between them. The CDR3 nucleotides are TGTGCCAGCAGTGATTCAGCCCTCTATAATTCACCCCTCCACTTT. Translating it yields CASSDSALYNSPLHF.

The chain joins TRBV5-1 to TRBJ2-7, with 15 bases lining up with TRBD2. The V gene end was trimmed by 3 bases and the J gene end by 4 bases; junction bases not matched to a gene: 5. This CDR3 contains 16 residues. Germline V gene data show CDR1 as SGHRS and CDR2 as YFSETQ. CDR3 loop: CASSSGTSGGPYEQYF. CDR3 DNA: TGCGCCAGCAGCTCCGGGACTAGCGGGGGGCCGTACGAGCAGTACTTC.

The chain recombines TRBV11-2 with TRBJ2-7; 9 nucleotides agree with TRBD1. There are 15 residues in the CDR3. V trimming: 1 base; J trimming: 3 bases; junction bases outside the gene matches: 4. The germline V gene encodes CDR1 SGHAT and CDR2 FQNNGV. CDR3 coding DNA: TGTGCCAGCAGCTTAGGAAGGGGACAGGGCTACGAGCAGTACTTC. Translating gives CASSLGRGQGYEQYF.